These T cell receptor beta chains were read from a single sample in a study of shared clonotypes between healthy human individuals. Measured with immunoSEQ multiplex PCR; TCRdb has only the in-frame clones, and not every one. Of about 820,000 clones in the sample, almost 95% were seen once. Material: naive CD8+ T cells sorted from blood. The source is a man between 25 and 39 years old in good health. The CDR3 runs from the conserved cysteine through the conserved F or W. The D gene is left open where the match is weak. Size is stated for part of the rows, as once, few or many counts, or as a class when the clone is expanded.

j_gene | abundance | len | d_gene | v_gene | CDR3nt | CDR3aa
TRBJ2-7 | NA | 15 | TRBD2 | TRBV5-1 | TGCGCCAGCAGCGAGGGACTAGCGGGACCCTACGAGCAGTACTTC | CASSEGLAGPYEQYF
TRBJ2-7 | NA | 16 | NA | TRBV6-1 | TGTGCCAGCAGTGACCTCCGGGCTAGCGAAAACCACGAGCAGTACTTC | CASSDLRASENHEQYF
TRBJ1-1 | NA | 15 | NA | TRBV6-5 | TGTGCCAGCAGCGACGGAATCCACGGGAACACTGAAGCTTTCTTT | CASSDGIHGNTEAFF
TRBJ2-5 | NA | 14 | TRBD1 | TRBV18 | TGTGCCAGCTCACCGGGACAGGGTCAAGAGACCCAGTACTTC | CASSPGQGQETQYF
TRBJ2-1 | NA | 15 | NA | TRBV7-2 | TGTGCCAGCAGCTTCGTGGCCTCCTCCTACAATGAGCAGTTCTTC | CASSFVASSYNEQFF
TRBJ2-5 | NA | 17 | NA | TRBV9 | TGTGCCAGCAGCGGCCCCACGTTTCCACTAGCACAAGAGACCCAGTACTTC | CASSGPTFPLAQETQYF
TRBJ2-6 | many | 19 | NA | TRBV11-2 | TGTGCCAGCAGCTTGTCCCTGGGTACAGCTAGCTCTGGGGCCAACGTCCTGACTTTC | CASSLSLGTASSGANVLTF
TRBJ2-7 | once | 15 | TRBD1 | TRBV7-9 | TGTGCCAGCAGCTCACCCGGGACAGGTTCTTACGAGCAGTACTTC | CASSSPGTGSYEQYF
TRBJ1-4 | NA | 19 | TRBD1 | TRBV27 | TGTGCCAGCAGTTCTATTTGGACAGGAGAAGTTGCAACTAATGAAAAACTGTTTTTT | CASSSIWTGEVATNEKLFF
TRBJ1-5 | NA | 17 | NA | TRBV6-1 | TGTGCCAGCAGTGAGGGTAAACAGGGTTGGCGCAATCAGCCCCAGCATTTT | CASSEGKQGWRNQPQHF
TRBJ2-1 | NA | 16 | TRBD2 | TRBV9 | TGTGCCAGCAGCGTGGGGACTAGCGGGATATACAATGAGCAGTTCTTC | CASSVGTSGIYNEQFF
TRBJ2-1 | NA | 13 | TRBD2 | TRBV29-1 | TGCAGCGTTGCCGGGACTACCTTGAATGAGCAGTTCTTC | CSVAGTTLNEQFF
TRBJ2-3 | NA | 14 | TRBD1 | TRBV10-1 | TGCGCCAGCAGTACGGGACAGAACACAGATACGCAGTATTTT | CASSTGQNTDTQYF
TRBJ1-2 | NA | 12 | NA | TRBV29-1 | TGCAGCGTTGAAGGGTTTAAGTCTGGCTACACCTTC | CSVEGFKSGYTF
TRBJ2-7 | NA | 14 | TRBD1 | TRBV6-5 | TGTGCCAGCAGTTTCTCACTCAGGGGGTACGAGCAGTACTTC | CASSFSLRGYEQYF
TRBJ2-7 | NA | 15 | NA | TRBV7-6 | TGTGCCAGCAGCTTAGTTGCAGGGGGGCTACCCGAGCAGTACTTC | CASSLVAGGLPEQYF
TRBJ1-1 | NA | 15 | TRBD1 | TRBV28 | TGTGCCAGCAGTCTCGGGCAGGGGGGGAACACTGAAGCTTTCTTT | CASSLGQGGNTEAFF
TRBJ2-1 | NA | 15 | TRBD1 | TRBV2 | TGTGCCAGCAGTGAAATCAAGGGGGCCGGCAATGAGCAGTTCTTC | CASSEIKGAGNEQFF
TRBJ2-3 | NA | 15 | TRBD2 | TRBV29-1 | TGCAGCGTTGATGAGAGGGAGGGCCTTCTAGGTACGCAGTATTTT | CSVDEREGLLGTQYF
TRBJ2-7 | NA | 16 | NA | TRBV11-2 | TGTGCCAGCAGCCCCCCCCGGGACTGGGTTTGGAACGAGCAGTACTTC | CASSPPRDWVWNEQYF
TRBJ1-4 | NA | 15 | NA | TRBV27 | TGTGCCAGCAGTCCAAGGGGCAGGGATGGCGAAAAACTGTTTTTT | CASSPRGRDGEKLFF
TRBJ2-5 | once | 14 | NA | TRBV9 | TGTGCCAGCAGCCCAAAGGGTATAGGGGAGACCCAGTACTTC | CASSPKGIGETQYF
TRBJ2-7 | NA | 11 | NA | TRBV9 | TGTGCCAGCAGCCGGGGCTACGAGCAGTACTTC | CASSRGYEQYF
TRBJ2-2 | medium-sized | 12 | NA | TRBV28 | TGTGCCAGCAGTTTATTCGGTGGGGAGCTGTTTTTT | CASSLFGGELFF
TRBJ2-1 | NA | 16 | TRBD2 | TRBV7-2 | TGTGCCAGCAGCCCCCAGGTGGGGGAGGGGCGAAGTGAGCAGTTCTTC | CASSPQVGEGRSEQFF
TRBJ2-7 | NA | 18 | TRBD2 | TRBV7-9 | TGTGCCAGCAGCTCAACTACCACAACTAGCGGAGGGGGGTTCGGGCAGTACTTC | CASSSTTTTSGGGFGQYF
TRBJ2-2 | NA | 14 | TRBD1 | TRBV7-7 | TGTGCTAGCAGCACCGGGACAGCCCCCGGGGAGCTGTTTTTT | CASSTGTAPGELFF
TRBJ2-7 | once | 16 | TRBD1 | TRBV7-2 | TGTGCCAGCAGCTTACGCCCGACAGGGCTTAGGTACGAGCAGTACTTC | CASSLRPTGLRYEQYF
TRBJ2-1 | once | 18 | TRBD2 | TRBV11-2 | TGTGCCAGCAGCTTATGCCCCGACAGCGGGAGGCCGGAGTGTAAGCAGTTCTTC | CASSLCPDSGRPECKQFF
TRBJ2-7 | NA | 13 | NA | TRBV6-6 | TGTGCCAGCAGTTACGGGCAGGGTAGAGAGCAGTACTTC | CASSYGQGREQYF
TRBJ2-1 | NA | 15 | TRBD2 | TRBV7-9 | TGTGCCAGCAGCTTGGGGGGGACCCATGACAATGAGCAGTTCTTC | CASSLGGTHDNEQFF
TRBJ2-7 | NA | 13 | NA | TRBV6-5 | TGTGCCAGCAGCCTCCGACAGTTTTACGAGCAGTACTTC | CASSLRQFYEQYF
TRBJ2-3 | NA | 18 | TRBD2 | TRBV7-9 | TGTGCCAGCAGCTTAGGGCTAGCGGGAGTCCCCAGCACAGATACGCAGTATTTT | CASSLGLAGVPSTDTQYF
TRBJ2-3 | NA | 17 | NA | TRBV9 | TGTGCCAGCAGCGTTATGGGCGGGAAGGCGGACACAGATACGCAGTATTTT | CASSVMGGKADTDTQYF
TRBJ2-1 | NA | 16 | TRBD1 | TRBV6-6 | TGTGCCAGCAGTTCCCCTTTGACAGGGATCGGCAATGAGCAGTTCTTC | CASSSPLTGIGNEQFF
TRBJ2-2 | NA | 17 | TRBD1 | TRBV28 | TGTGCCAGCAGTTCCCAAGGGACAGGCTTTTACACCGGGGAGCTGTTTTTT | CASSSQGTGFYTGELFF
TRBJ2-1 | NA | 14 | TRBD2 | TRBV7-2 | TGTGCCAGCAGCTTAGGGACTAGCATCCATGAGCAGTTCTTC | CASSLGTSIHEQFF
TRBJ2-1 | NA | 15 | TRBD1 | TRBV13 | TGTGCCAGCAGTCCACGGGACAGGGCTTTCGGTGAGCAGTTCTTC | CASSPRDRAFGEQFF
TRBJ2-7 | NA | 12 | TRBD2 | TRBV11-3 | TGTGCCAGCAGCGGGGAGGGATACGAGCAGTACTTC | CASSGEGYEQYF
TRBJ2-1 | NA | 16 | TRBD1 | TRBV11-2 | TGTGCCAGCAGCAATAACAGGGGGCCGTCCTACAATGAGCAGTTCTTC | CASSNNRGPSYNEQFF
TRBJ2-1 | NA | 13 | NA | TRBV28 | TGTGCCAGCTATAGGGGAGCCTCGAATGAGCAGTTCTTC | CASYRGASNEQFF
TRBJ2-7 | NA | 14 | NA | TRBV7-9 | TGTGCCAGCAGCTTCTCTGGGACCTCCTACGAGCAGTACTTC | CASSFSGTSYEQYF
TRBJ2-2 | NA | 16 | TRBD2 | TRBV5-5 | TGTGCCAGCAGCTTTTCGGGACTAGTTTTTTCCGGGGAGCTGTTTTTT | CASSFSGLVFSGELFF
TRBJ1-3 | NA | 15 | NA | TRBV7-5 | TGTGTCAGAAGCTCGGGACCATACTCTGGAAACACCATATATTTT | CVRSSGPYSGNTIYF
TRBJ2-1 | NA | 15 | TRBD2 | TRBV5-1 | TGCGCCAGCAGCTGGACTAGCGGGAGGACCAATGAGCAGTTCTTC | CASSWTSGRTNEQFF
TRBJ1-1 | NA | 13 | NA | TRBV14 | TGTGCCAGCAGCCAAGATCCAGTCCCCGAAGCTTTCTTT | CASSQDPVPEAFF
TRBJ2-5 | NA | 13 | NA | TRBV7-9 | TGTGCCAGCAGCTTAAGGCTTGGCGAGACCCAGTACTTC | CASSLRLGETQYF
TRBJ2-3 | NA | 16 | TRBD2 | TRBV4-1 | TGCGCCAGCAGCCGAATAGCGGGAGAGATCGGAGATACGCAGTATTTT | CASSRIAGEIGDTQYF
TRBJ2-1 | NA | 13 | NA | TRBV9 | TGTGCCAGCAGCATCCTAGCAAATAATGAGCAGTTCTTC | CASSILANNEQFF
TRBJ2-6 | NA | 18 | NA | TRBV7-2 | TGTGCCAGCAGCTTGAAAGGGCTTTTTGTAACTGGGGCCAACGTCCTGACTTTC | CASSLKGLFVTGANVLTF
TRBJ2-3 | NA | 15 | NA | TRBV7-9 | TGTGCCAGCAAAAGGACTATTACTCACACAGATACGCAGTATTTT | CASKRTITHTDTQYF
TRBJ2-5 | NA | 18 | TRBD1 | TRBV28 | TGTGCCAGCAGTACCATAATTAGGAGACAGGGGCAGGCGGAGACCCAGTACTTC | CASSTIIRRQGQAETQYF
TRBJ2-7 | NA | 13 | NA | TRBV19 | TGTGCCAGTAGTATTGGAGTTGTAGGCGAGCAGTACTTC | CASSIGVVGEQYF
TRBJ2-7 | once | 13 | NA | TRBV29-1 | TGCAGCGTTGAGACAAGAGTTATGGGCGAGCAGTACTTC | CSVETRVMGEQYF
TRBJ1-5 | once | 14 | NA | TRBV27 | TGTGCCAGCAGTTTACGGGGGGGGCGGCAGCCCCAGCATTTT | CASSLRGGRQPQHF
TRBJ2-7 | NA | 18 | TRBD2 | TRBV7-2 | TGTGCCAGCAGCCATACTAGCGGGATAATCTATCTTACCTACGAGCAGTACTTC | CASSHTSGIIYLTYEQYF
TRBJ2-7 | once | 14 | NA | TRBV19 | TGTGCCAGTAGTATCTACCCCGGGGCCTACGAGCAGTACTTC | CASSIYPGAYEQYF
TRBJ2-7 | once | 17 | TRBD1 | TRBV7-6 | TGTGCCAGCAGCTCTCCCGGCTTGGGGACAGGCGTCTACGAGCAGTACTTC | CASSSPGLGTGVYEQYF